A selection of T cell receptor beta chains follows, all from one sample in a study of siplizumab effects on memory and regulatory T cells. Assay: immunoSEQ multiplex PCR; the TCRdb copy retains only in-frame clones and omits some. The data show about 110,000 clones, about 91% seen once. Sample: Tregs sorted from blood. These receptors all come from a human donor in good health. CDR3s include the opening cysteine and the closing phenylalanine or tryptophan.

j_gene,v_gene,CDR3aa
TRBJ2-7,TRBV5-1,CASSLAWQGPTGGEQYF
TRBJ2-7,TRBV6-6,CASSLGPPVQYF
TRBJ2-7,TRBV2,CASRVVQGSHEQYF
TRBJ1-6,TRBV19,CASSIRYNSPLHF
TRBJ1-1,TRBV15,CATSQTRGHGNTEAFF
TRBJ2-6,TRBV6-1,CASSEMGGAGANVLTF
TRBJ1-2,TRBV5-1,CASSLVTNYGYTF
TRBJ2-7,TRBV6-6,CASSIAVGGYEQYF
TRBJ2-7,TRBV5-4,CASSLAGSYEQYF
TRBJ2-1,TRBV6-6,CASSYAGDPNEQFF
TRBJ1-5,TRBV2,CASGGDRALINQPQHF